These T cell receptor beta chains were read from a single sample in a study of blood T cell repertoires in COVID-19. Method: immunoSEQ multiplex PCR; TCRdb's copy keeps in-frame clones and lacks some. The sample consists of some 400,000 clones, 70% to 90% of them appearing once. Sequencing was done on a sample of peripheral blood. These receptors were collected from a woman in her thirties with COVID-19, enrolled during active disease. CDR3s include the opening cysteine and the closing phenylalanine or tryptophan. D genes are given only for firm matches. A row's size may be missing; if present it is once, few, many or a size class.

d_call,j_call,v_call,clone_size,cdr3_aa,cdr3_nt
TRBD1,TRBJ1-2,TRBV19,NA,CASSSPGTGGDYGYTF,TGTGCCAGTAGTTCCCCCGGGACAGGGGGCGACTATGGCTACACCTTC
NA,TRBJ1-4,TRBV5-6,NA,CASSLGTRAENEKLFF,TGTGCCAGCAGCTTGGGTACCAGGGCCGAAAATGAAAAACTGTTTTTT
TRBD1,TRBJ2-1,TRBV11-2,NA,CASSSTDRYNEQFF,TGTGCCAGCAGCTCGACGGACAGGTACAATGAGCAGTTCTTC
TRBD2,TRBJ2-7,TRBV5-4,NA,CASTLAGAGEQYF,TGTGCCAGCACACTAGCGGGAGCGGGCGAGCAGTACTTC
NA,TRBJ1-6,TRBV6-5,NA,CASSYSFSSPLHF,TGTGCCAGCAGTTACTCGTTTAGCTCACCCCTCCACTTT
TRBD1,TRBJ2-5,TRBV19,NA,CASRADREIQETQYF,TGTGCCAGTAGGGCGGACAGGGAGATCCAAGAGACCCAGTACTTC
TRBD2,TRBJ2-7,TRBV6-5,few,CASVGLAGREQYF,TGTGCCAGCGTTGGGCTAGCGGGACGGGAGCAGTACTTC
TRBD2,TRBJ2-1,TRBV7-3,NA,CASSPGRGTEQFF,TGTGCCAGCAGCCCCGGGAGGGGGACTGAGCAGTTCTTC
NA,TRBJ2-4,TRBV15,NA,CATSRDGGYDIQYF,TGTGCCACCAGCAGAGATGGCGGGTACGACATTCAGTACTTC
NA,TRBJ1-1,TRBV24-1,once,CATSQGMEAFF,TGTGCCACCAGTCAGGGGATGGAAGCTTTCTTT
NA,TRBJ2-7,TRBV2,NA,CASRPEGPGEQYF,TGTGCCAGCAGACCGGAAGGGCCAGGGGAGCAGTACTTC
NA,TRBJ2-7,TRBV2,NA,CASIQTTFSYEQYF,TGTGCCAGCATCCAGACTACTTTCTCCTACGAGCAGTACTTC
TRBD1,TRBJ1-4,TRBV9,NA,CASSALMDPDRGREKLFF,TGTGCCAGCAGCGCCTTGATGGATCCGGACAGGGGGCGTGAAAAACTGTTTTTT
NA,TRBJ2-2,TRBV30,NA,CAWQGAYHDGELFF,TGTGCCTGGCAAGGAGCATACCACGACGGGGAGCTGTTTTTT
TRBD1,TRBJ1-2,TRBV12-3/TRBV12-4,NA,CASIVRGVGYTF,TGTGCCAGCATCGTCAGGGGGGTCGGCTACACCTTC
TRBD2,TRBJ2-7,TRBV7-2,NA,CASSLISGRRSYEQYF,TGTGCCAGCAGCTTGATTAGCGGGAGGCGCTCCTACGAGCAGTACTTC
NA,TRBJ1-4,TRBV4-3,NA,CASSQGTNPTNEKLFF,TGCGCCAGCAGCCAAGGAACTAACCCAACTAATGAAAAACTGTTTTTT
NA,TRBJ2-7,TRBV19,once,CASSISSTGSSYEQYF,TGTGCCAGTAGTATTTCTAGTACAGGCAGCTCCTACGAGCAGTACTTC
NA,TRBJ2-7,TRBV23-1,NA,CASSPYSFYEQYF,TGCGCCAGCAGTCCATACAGTTTCTACGAGCAGTACTTC
TRBD2,TRBJ2-1,TRBV19,NA,CASSTSGSSYNEQFF,TGTGCCAGTAGTACTAGCGGTAGCTCCTACAATGAGCAGTTCTTC
NA,TRBJ1-6,TRBV11-2,NA,CASSFLGDNSPLHF,TGTGCCAGCAGCTTTCTAGGGGATAATTCACCCCTCCACTTT
TRBD1,TRBJ1-5,TRBV7-2,NA,CASRRGTDSNQPQHF,TGTGCCAGCAGGCGTGGGACAGACAGCAATCAGCCCCAGCATTTT
TRBD1,TRBJ2-7,TRBV4-1,NA,CASSQDRSQGAYEQYF,TGCGCCAGCAGCCAAGATCGATCACAGGGGGCGTACGAGCAGTACTTC
TRBD1,TRBJ2-4,TRBV6-5,NA,CAIWRPGQGNIQYF,TGTGCCATCTGGAGGCCGGGACAGGGAAACATTCAGTACTTC
NA,TRBJ2-1,TRBV10-3,many,CAISEGVEQFF,TGTGCCATCAGTGAAGGGGTTGAGCAGTTCTTC
TRBD1,TRBJ1-5,TRBV30,NA,CAWSGQGGNQPQHF,TGTGCCTGGAGTGGACAGGGGGGTAATCAGCCCCAGCATTTT
TRBD2,TRBJ2-1,TRBV5-1,NA,CASSSGTSGSHNEQFF,TGCGCCAGCAGCTCCGGGACTAGCGGGAGCCACAATGAGCAGTTCTTC
NA,TRBJ2-7,TRBV7-9,NA,CASRHPGAYEQYF,TGTGCCAGCAGACATCCAGGGGCGTACGAGCAGTACTTC
TRBD2,TRBJ2-7,TRBV6-5,NA,CASRFSGSPGEQYF,TGTGCCAGCAGATTTAGCGGGTCGCCTGGCGAGCAGTACTTC
NA,TRBJ2-5,TRBV6-6,NA,CASSYSNREETQYF,TGTGCCAGCAGTTACTCGAACAGGGAAGAGACCCAGTACTTC
NA,TRBJ2-6,TRBV14,NA,CASSQVDSFSGANVLTF,TGTGCCAGCAGCCAGGTGGACAGTTTCTCTGGGGCCAACGTCCTGACTTTC
NA,TRBJ2-5,TRBV5-6,NA,CASTLGTQTRQETQYF,TGTGCCAGCACCCTTGGGACACAGACCCGCCAAGAGACCCAGTACTTC
NA,TRBJ2-3,TRBV7-9,NA,CASNLDSYTDTQYF,TGTGCCAGCAACCTGGACAGTTACACAGATACGCAGTATTTT
TRBD2,TRBJ2-2,TRBV5-1,NA,CASSLAGGHHGELFF,TGCGCCAGCAGCTTAGCGGGAGGGCATCACGGGGAGCTGTTTTTT
TRBD1,TRBJ1-4,TRBV6-5,once,CASSYSTGTAEKLFF,TGTGCCAGCAGTTACTCCACCGGGACAGCTGAAAAACTGTTTTTT
NA,TRBJ1-3,TRBV28,NA,CASSPETGPYSGNTIYF,TGTGCCAGCAGTCCTGAGACAGGTCCCTACTCTGGAAACACCATATATTTT